What follows are 30 T cell receptor beta chains derived from one specimen sequenced in a study of regulatory T cells in long-lasting Graves disease listed by TCRdb under 2021. This sample's time point label indicates: persistent/refractory GD, antithyroid drugs over 5 years with positive TRAb. RNA was extracted from PBMCs in TRIzol for both TCR sequencing and RNA sequencing. Receptors were amplified or captured by multiplex PCR. The data were produced on an Illumina HiSeq 4000. CDR3 regions were amplified by Arm-PCR with iRepertoire HTBI primers to construct TCR beta libraries. TCRdb reprocessing: public reads trimmed at Q25 with fastp, clones called with MiXCR, in-frame beta chains kept. Entries that share a CDR3 protein sequence are merged under the most common genes and DNA. Within this sample are 400,000 to 500,000 distinct CDR3 sequences, with 21% of them counted one time only. The ten largest account for roughly an eighth of the sample.

The material was peripheral blood mononuclear cells (PBMCs), obtained when the disease was refractory, from a patient treated with antithyroid drugs. These receptors were collected from a female donor with Graves disease.

This clonotype was seen at least ten times. V and J are TRBV13 and TRBJ2-7; 7 bases match TRBD2. The trim removed 4 bases at V and 2 bases at J, leaving 5 bases unmatched. The CDR3 is 14 residues long. CDR1 and CDR2 (germline): PRHDT, FYEKMQ (reference sequence). CDR3 in DNA: TGTGCCAGCAGCTGGCGGGAGACCGCCTACGAGCAGTACTTC. This gives the protein CASSWRETAYEQYF.

Concerning this clonotype itself: A much larger clone sits a single nucleotide away, making a read error possible. This rearrangement joins TRBV3-1 to TRBJ1-1; D ambiguous. The CDR3 contains 14 residues. Germline CDR1 is LGHDT and CDR2 is YNNKEL (reference sequence). The CDR3 is CAGSQRTLNTEAFF. The CDR3 bases are TGTGCCGGCAGCCAAAGGACTTTGAACACTGAAGCTTTCTTT.

This clonotype was seen ten or more times. This sequence joins TRBV27 and TRBJ1-5; no clear D gene. The ends were cut back, 0 bases at V and 6 bases at J, with 12 bases in the middle. This CDR3 spans 15 amino acids. The germline V gene has CDR1 MNHEY and CDR2 SMNVEV (reference sequence). This CDR3 reads CASSLSDAISQPQHF. The CDR3 DNA is TGTGCCAGCAGTTTATCGGACGCGATTTCTCAGCCCCAGCATTTT.

The chain carries TRBV3-1 and TRBJ2-2, with D maybe TRBD2 (5 bases). With 3 bases removed from V and 5 bases from J, the gap between germline ends came to 13 bases. Germline CDR1 is LGHDT and CDR2 is YNNKEL (reference sequence). CDR3 length: 15 residues. CDR3 DNA sequence: TGTGCCAGCAGCCAGGCGGCAGGCGGGACCGGGGAGCTGTTTTTT. Translated: CASSQAAGGTGELFF.

There are many counts of this clonotype. The chain uses TRBV20-1 and TRBJ2-3, with 13 nucleotides matching TRBD2. CDR3 size: 15 residues. Trimming at V came to 6 bases and at J to 1 base, leaving 4 bases not matched to a gene. Germline CDR1 is DFQATT and CDR2 is SNEGSKA (reference sequence). CDR3 sequence (DNA): TGCAGTGCCGACGGACTAGCGGGAGGCACAGATACGCAGTATTTT. Its translation: CSADGLAGGTDTQYF.

The V call is TRBV27, the J call TRBJ1-5, with unresolved D. V lost 1 base, J lost 3 bases, and 10 bases lay in between. The V gene's germline CDR1 is MNHEY and CDR2 SMNVEV (reference sequence). This CDR3 region has 15 residues. The CDR3 sequence: CASSLLGIDNQPQHF. The CDR3 DNA is TGTGCCAGCAGTTTATTGGGTATCGACAATCAGCCCCAGCATTTT.

This clonotype was observed at least ten times. The V and J genes are TRBV7-8 and TRBJ1-1, with a weak D call TRBD1 (5 bases). This CDR3 region has 14 residues. In germline, CDR1 is SGHVS, CDR2 FQNEAQ. V gave up 3 bases and J gave up 0 bases, with 8 bases separating them. The CDR3 DNA sequence: TGTGCCAGCAGCTTCAGGGTTTTGAACACTGAAGCTTTCTTT. Translation gives CASSFRVLNTEAFF.

This clonotype has ten or more counts. The V gene is TRBV28, the J gene TRBJ2-5, with 7 bases fitting TRBD2. The CDR3 covers 15 residues. With V trimmed by 8 bases and J by 0 bases, 9 bases remained unmatched. CDR1 is MDHEN, CDR2 SYDVKM, per germline. For the CDR3, the DNA is TGTGCCAGCCGTCCGGGACTAACAGACCAAGAGACCCAGTACTTC. This sequence encodes CASRPGLTDQETQYF.

This clonotype was recorded at least ten times. The CDR3 protein is CASSTYTHGAVINQPQHF. CDR3 bases: TGTGCCAGCAGTACTTATACCCACGGCGCAGTCATCAATCAGCCCCAGCATTTT. The chain carries TRBV12-3 or TRBV12-4 and TRBJ1-5; no clear D. The ends were cut back, 5 bases at V and 3 bases at J, with 23 bases in the middle. This CDR3 comprises 18 residues.

This clonotype came up a few times. This chain links TRBV15 with TRBJ2-1, with D possibly matching TRBD2 (6 bases). The germline V gene has CDR1 LNHNV and CDR2 YYDKDF (reference sequence). V was pared by 4 bases and J by 2 bases, with 12 bases between. CDR3 length equals 15 residues. In DNA form, the CDR3 reads TGTGCCACCAGCAACGGCGGGGTCCCCTACAATGAGCAGTTCTTC. Amino acids: CATSNGGVPYNEQFF.

The chain has TRBV11-1 and TRBJ2-3; 8 nucleotides align to TRBD1. The germline V gene has CDR1 SGHAT and CDR2 FQDESV (reference sequence). The CDR3 runs 13 residues. The J segment lost 6 bases and the V segment lost 5 bases, leaving 4 bases of the junction unmatched. The chain's CDR3 is CASSNRGTDTQYF. The DNA of the CDR3 is TGTGCCAGCAGCAACAGGGGGACCGATACGCAGTATTTT.

The chain employs TRBV30 and TRBJ2-1; D gene unclear. The length of the CDR3 is 14 residues. Germline V gene sequence: CDR1 GTSNPN, CDR2 SVGIG (reference sequence). V lost 3 bases, J lost 0 bases, and 9 bases lay in between. CDR3 protein: CAWSQHSSYNEQFF. The CDR3 bases are TGTGCCTGGAGCCAACACAGCTCCTACAATGAGCAGTTCTTC.

This clonotype was counted at least ten times. The V and J genes are TRBV3-1 and TRBJ2-5; 7 bases agree with TRBD1. The junction had 13 bases not matched to a gene; V was cut back by 1 base and J by 5 bases. Germline V lookup: CDR1 LGHDT, CDR2 YNNKEL (reference sequence). The CDR3 is made up of 17 amino acids. The CDR3 sequence: CASSQGQGAVSRETQYF. For the CDR3, the DNA is TGTGCCAGCAGCCAAGGACAGGGCGCAGTTAGTCGGGAGACCCAGTACTTC.

There are many counts of this clonotype. The chain couples TRBV6-1 to TRBJ2-4; TRBD2 aligns across 12 bases. The germline V gene encodes CDR1 MNHNS and CDR2 SASEGT. V lost 7 bases, J lost 0 bases, and 10 bases stayed unmatched. CDR3 size: 18 residues. The CDR3: CASNPGTSGRLAKNIQYF. DNA of the CDR3: TGTGCCAGCAATCCCGGGACTAGCGGGCGTCTAGCCAAAAACATTCAGTACTTC.

This clonotype has at least ten counts. The chain combines TRBV20-1 with TRBJ2-2, with D perhaps matching TRBD1 (6 bases). This CDR3 is built from 13 residues. In germline, CDR1 is DFQATT, CDR2 SNEGSKA (reference sequence). The V end lost 5 bases, the J end lost 5 bases, and 12 bases lay between the germline ends. CDR3 DNA sequence: TGCAGTGCTGGTACAGGGTTTACCGGGGAGCTGTTTTTT. It encodes CSAGTGFTGELFF.

This clonotype was observed at least ten times. The chain recombines TRBV20-1 with TRBJ1-5; no firm D call. The V gene lost 0 bases and the J gene lost 2 bases, with 14 bases spanning the gap. Germline CDR1 DFQATT, CDR2 SNEGSKA (reference sequence). The length of the CDR3 is 16 residues. CDR3 coding DNA: TGCAGTGCTAGAGATAATGGGCCGAGGGGCAATCAGCCCCAGCATTTT. Its translation is CSARDNGPRGNQPQHF.

This clonotype was seen only a few times. The gene calls are TRBV20-1 and TRBJ1-3, with D perhaps TRBD1 (5 bases). Germline CDR1 DFQATT, CDR2 SNEGSKA (reference sequence). This CDR3 is 13 amino acids long. V was trimmed by 6 bases and J by 6 bases, leaving 15 bases between them. The CDR3 loop reads CSALKDTQNTIYF. The DNA for the CDR3 is TGCAGTGCGTTAAAGGACACTCAAAACACCATATATTTT.

This chain joins TRBV20-1 and TRBJ2-2; 7 bases are shared with TRBD1. CDR3 length: 13 amino acids. Trimming removed 2 bases from V and 5 bases from J; junction bases left unmatched: 2. Per the germline V gene, CDR1 is DFQATT and CDR2 is SNEGSKA (reference sequence). The CDR3 protein is CSARQTGTGELFF. CDR3 nucleotide sequence: TGCAGTGCTAGACAGACAGGGACCGGGGAGCTGTTTTTT.

The chain employs TRBV6-1 and TRBJ1-2, with TRBD1 matching 8 bases. Germline V gene sequence: CDR1 MNHNS, CDR2 SASEGT. V shed 5 bases, J shed 4 bases, and the junction held 12 bases outside the gene matches. The CDR3 consists of 16 residues. The CDR3 sequence is CASSPPGQALLYGYTF. The CDR3, as DNA: TGTGCCAGCAGTCCGCCGGGACAGGCCCTACTCTATGGCTACACCTTC.

This clonotype showed up just a few times. V usage is TRBV20-1 and J usage is TRBJ2-2, with 13 bases fitting TRBD2. V shed 6 bases and J 2 bases; nucleotides not matched to a gene: 3. The CDR3 has 15 residues. Germline lookup yields CDR1 DFQATT and CDR2 SNEGSKA (reference sequence). CDR3 coding DNA: TGCAGTGCGGCGGGACTAGCGGGAAACACCGGGGAGCTGTTTTTT. Protein: CSAAGLAGNTGELFF.

The chain combines TRBV2 with TRBJ1-3; the D gene is possibly TRBD1 (5 bases). Trimming left V 3 bases short and J 6 bases short, with 9 bases between. The CDR3 is 13 residues long. Germline CDR1 and CDR2: SNHLY and FYNNEI. For the CDR3, the DNA is TGTGCCAGCAGTGACAGGGCCCTAAACACCATATATTTT. Translated: CASSDRALNTIYF.

This clonotype showed up just once. The CDR3 protein is CASSLDLTGDTDTQYF. As DNA, the CDR3 is TGTGCCAGCAGCTTGGACTTGACAGGCGACACAGATACGCAGTATTTT. The chain recombines TRBV7-3 with TRBJ2-3, with D perhaps TRBD1 (6 bases). Trimming cost V 3 bases and J 2 bases, with 15 bases left between them. The CDR3 runs to 16 residues. CDR1 is SGHTA and CDR2 is FQGTGA in the germline V gene.

The chain is built from TRBV7-6 and TRBJ2-1; D is unclear. Germline CDR1 is SGHVS and CDR2 is FNYEAQ. Trimming cost V 6 bases and J 9 bases, with 18 bases left between them. The CDR3 sequence is 14 residues long. The CDR3 DNA sequence: TGTGCCAGCAGGGGATGGGAATTTGAGCTTGAGCAGTTCTTC. It translates to CASRGWEFELEQFF.

This clonotype was found many times. CDR3 sequence reads: CASSQRALAEGTEAFF. Written as DNA, the CDR3 is TGCGCCAGCAGCCAGAGGGCCCTCGCGGAGGGAACTGAAGCTTTCTTT. This rearrangement joins TRBV5-1 to TRBJ1-1; D not certain. The V end lost 4 bases, the J end lost 5 bases, and 21 bases lay between the germline ends. This CDR3 region has 16 residues. Germline assignment: CDR1 SGHRS and CDR2 YFSETQ.

This clonotype has at least ten counts. The V and J genes are TRBV24-1 and TRBJ2-7; 7 nucleotides match TRBD2. The junction had 3 bases not matched to a gene; V was cut back by 7 bases and J by 7 bases. The CDR3 is 11 amino acids. Per germline, CDR1 KGHDR and CDR2 SFDVKD. CDR3 protein: CATSKAGEQYF. CDR3 in DNA: TGTGCCACCAGCAAAGCGGGGGAGCAGTACTTC.

This clonotype was seen a few times. V is TRBV11-2 and J is TRBJ2-1; the D is unclear. Germline lookup yields CDR1 SGHAT and CDR2 FQNNGV. The CDR3 runs to 14 residues. V shed 3 bases and J shed 8 bases, with 14 bases lying between them. The CDR3 coding sequence is TGTGCCAGCAGCTTCGGCCCTATAGGCGATGAGCAGTTCTTC. This sequence encodes CASSFGPIGDEQFF. Full variable domain (remainder filled in from reference TRBV11-2 and TRBJ2-1): EAGVAQSPRYKIIEKRQSVAFWCNPISGHATLYWYQQILGQGPKLLIQFQNNGVVDDSQLPKDRFSAERLKGVDSTLKIQPAKLEDSAVYLCASSFGPIGDEQFFGPGTRLTVL.

The sample holds a few counts of this clonotype. The V call is TRBV19, the J call TRBJ2-2; 8 nucleotides line up with TRBD1. V trimming: 7 bases; J trimming: 4 bases; junction bases outside the gene matches: 2. The CDR3 is 13 residues long. Germline V gene data show CDR1 as LNHDA and CDR2 as SQIVND (reference sequence). This chain's CDR3 is CASKDRATGELFF. In DNA, the CDR3 is TGTGCCAGTAAGGACAGGGCCACCGGGGAGCTGTTTTTT. Looking up the rest from reference TRBV19 and TRBJ2-2 gives the full variable domain: DGGITQSPKYLFRKEGQNVTLSCEQNLNHDAMYWYRQDPGQGLRLIYYSQIVNDFQKGDIAEGYSVSREKKESFPLTVTSAQKNPTAFYLCASKDRATGELFFGEGSRLTVL.

V and J are TRBV6-2 or TRBV6-3 and TRBJ2-1, with 8 bases aligning to TRBD2. The CDR3 loop spans 15 amino acids. With 5 bases clipped from V and 10 bases from J, the junction kept 13 bases outside the gene matches. Germline CDR1 is MNHEY and CDR2 is SVGEGT. The CDR3 region is CASSLSGTLIGEQFF. The DNA of the CDR3 is TGTGCCAGCAGTCTTAGCGGGACCCTCATTGGGGAGCAGTTCTTC.

V is TRBV12-3 or TRBV12-4 and J is TRBJ2-3; 7 bases fit TRBD2. J lost 4 bases, V lost 7 bases, and 5 bases had no gene match. The CDR3 is 13 residues long. CDR3 DNA sequence: TGTGCCAGCAAACGGGGGGAGCCAGATACGCAGTATTTT. Encoded protein: CASKRGEPDTQYF.

The chain combines TRBV9 with TRBJ2-1, with D possibly being TRBD2 (6 bases). Germline values: CDR1 SGDLS, CDR2 YYNGEE. V shed 0 bases and J shed 6 bases, with 16 bases lying between them. The CDR3 covers 16 residues. The CDR3 coding sequence is TGTGCCAGCAGCGTAGCTCCAACGGGAGTAAGCAATGAGCAGTTCTTC. Translated, it gives CASSVAPTGVSNEQFF.